This TCR beta chain was identified during a study of OX40 agonist ivuxolimab in advanced cancers. Study as a whole: An anti-OX40 (CD134) antibody with agonistic activity, ivuxolimab, was administered to patients. Cancers in dose escalation were hepatocellular, melanoma, renal cell and head and neck.

Germline values: CDR1 SGHTA, CDR2 FQGNSA. Trimming at V came to 6 bases and at J to 4 bases, leaving 4 bases not matched to a gene. The CDR3 length is 13 residues. Patients were excluded for autoimmune disease history or systemic immunosuppression. Produced via immunoSEQ multiplex PCR; TCRdb's table is partial and in-frame only. There are around 56,000 clones in the sample; 82% occur only once, and over 1.3% lies in the top ten. The chain employs TRBV7-2 and TRBJ2-3; 7 bases agree with TRBD2. The source is an adult with an advanced solid tumor such as melanoma, head and neck, liver or kidney cancer. The material was CD4+ or CD8+ T cells sorted from blood, obtained in a trial of the OX40 agonist ivuxolimab. The CDR3 DNA is TGTGCCAGCAGACTAGCGTCCTCAGATACGCAGTATTTT. It encodes CASRLASSDTQYF.